Listed here are 12 T cell receptor beta chains from one sample, sequenced in a study of CD8 T cells in ankylosing spondylitis. TCRdb recomputed calls from the 5' RACE reads with MiXCR, one row per CDR3 protein. The repertoire holds 200,000 or so distinct CDR3 sequences, with about 26% as singletons. Sample: blood, either unsorted or a sorted T cell fraction (not recorded which). The receptors derive from a male donor with ankylosing spondylitis or in good health (not recorded which).

V is TRBV4-2 and J is TRBJ2-3; D is undetermined. The CDR3 is made up of 14 amino acids. The V gene lost 2 bases and the J gene lost 2 bases, with 8 bases spanning the gap. CDR1 and CDR2 (germline): LGHNA, YNFKEQ. The CDR3 is CASSQSLLTDTQYF. In DNA, the CDR3 is TGTGCCAGCAGCCAATCACTCCTCACAGATACGCAGTATTTT.

This chain uses TRBV20-1 with TRBJ2-4; maybe TRBD2 (6 bases). The CDR3 sequence is 14 residues long. Germline V gene lookup returns CDR1 DFQATT and CDR2 SNEGSKA (reference sequence). V was clipped by 2 bases and J by 8 bases, with 16 bases between them. Here the CDR3 reads CSARTSRWGDIQYF. CDR3 DNA sequence: TGCAGTGCTAGAACATCTAGGTGGGGGGACATTCAGTACTTC.

The table lists this clonotype with many counts. This chain joins TRBV12-3 or TRBV12-4 and TRBJ1-2; D might be TRBD1 (6 bases). V lost 9 bases, J lost 4 bases, and 12 bases lay in between. This CDR3 has 12 residues. CDR3 residues: CASTGRGYGYTF. The CDR3 DNA sequence: TGTGCCAGTACAGGGAGGGGCTATGGCTACACCTTC.

This clonotype has at least ten counts. The gene calls are TRBV10-3 and TRBJ2-3; 10 bases match TRBD2. Germline values: CDR1 ENHRY, CDR2 SYGVKD. V lost 6 bases to trimming and J lost 2 bases; unmatched junction nucleotides: 5. This CDR3 has 15 residues. The CDR3 bases are TGTGCCATCAGAGGACTAGCGGCTTACACAGATACGCAGTATTTT. Amino acids: CAIRGLAAYTDTQYF.

V and J are TRBV10-3 and TRBJ2-1, with TRBD2 matching over 11 bases. This CDR3 comprises 17 residues. Germline V gene lookup returns CDR1 ENHRY and CDR2 SYGVKD. V was pared by 2 bases and J by 0 bases, with 3 bases of the junction left unmatched. CDR3 amino acids: CAISEGSGRASYNEQFF. The DNA for the CDR3 is TGTGCCATCAGTGAGGGTAGCGGGAGGGCCTCCTACAATGAGCAGTTCTTC.

This clonotype has a handful of counts. The gene calls are TRBV15 and TRBJ2-1; 12 bases are shared with TRBD2. Per the germline V gene, CDR1 is LNHNV and CDR2 is YYDKDF (reference sequence). V gave up 2 bases and J gave up 8 bases; unmatched junction bases: 10. The CDR3 sequence is 17 residues long. The CDR3 sequence is CATSRPGTSGSPDEQFF. The CDR3 nucleotides read TGTGCCACCAGCAGACCTGGGACTAGCGGGTCTCCCGATGAGCAGTTCTTC. The full variable domain, rest sourced from reference TRBV15 and TRBJ2-1, is DAMVIQNPRYQVTQFGKPVTLSCSQTLNHNVMYWYQQKSSQAPKLLFHYYDKDFNNEADTPDNFQSRRPNTSFCFLDIRSPGLGDTAMYLCATSRPGTSGSPDEQFFGPGTRLTVL.

The chain combines TRBV12-3 or TRBV12-4 with TRBJ2-3; D unresolved. The V end lost 5 bases, the J end lost 2 bases, and 8 bases lay between the germline ends. This CDR3 contains 13 residues. The CDR3 region is CASSRAYTDTQYF. The CDR3 bases are TGTGCCAGCAGTCGGGCCTACACAGATACGCAGTATTTT.

The V gene is TRBV5-1, the J gene TRBJ2-7, with 7 positions matching TRBD1. The V and J ends lost 0 bases and 6 bases, in that order; junction bases with no gene match: 6. The CDR3 totals 14 residues. From germline, CDR1 is SGHRS and CDR2 YFSETQ. The CDR3 here is CASSLAGTVGEQYF. CDR3 bases: TGCGCCAGCAGCTTGGCCGGGACAGTGGGCGAGCAGTACTTC.

The chain links TRBV20-1 to TRBJ2-5; D remains unclear. Germline V CDR1 and CDR2: DFQATT, SNEGSKA (reference sequence). The V end lost 8 bases, the J end lost 1 base, and 14 bases lay between the germline ends. CDR3 size: 13 residues. CDR3 residues: CSIARIIQETQYF. For the CDR3, the DNA is TGCAGTATCGCCAGAATAATCCAAGAGACCCAGTACTTC.

This clonotype was observed a single time. The V gene is TRBV5-1, the J gene TRBJ2-1; D gene unclear. Germline lookup yields CDR1 SGHRS and CDR2 YFSETQ. This CDR3 region has 17 residues. The V and J ends lost 4 bases and 0 bases respectively, with 17 bases between them. CDR3 in DNA: TGCGCCAGCAGCCTCGCCGCAGTACATTCCTCCTACAATGAGCAGTTCTTC. Translating it yields CASSLAAVHSSYNEQFF. Using reference TRBV5-1 and TRBJ2-1 for the parts outside the CDR3, the full variable domain is KAGVTQTPRYLIKTRGQQVTLSCSPISGHRSVSWYQQTPGQGLQFLFEYFSETQRNKGNFPGRFSGRQFSNSRSEMNVSTLELGDSALYLCASSLAAVHSSYNEQFFGPGTRLTVL.

At least ten counts were recorded for this clonotype. The chain links TRBV12-3 or TRBV12-4 to TRBJ1-5, with D uncertain. Deletions cut 0 bases from V and 0 bases from J, with 6 bases between. CDR3 length equals 15 residues. CDR3 sequence: CASSLAPGSNQPQHF. The CDR3 DNA reads TGTGCCAGCAGTTTAGCCCCTGGTAGCAATCAGCCCCAGCATTTT.

This clonotype has ten or more counts. V is TRBV5-1 and J is TRBJ1-1; 7 bases match TRBD1. V shed 0 bases and J 3 bases; nucleotides not matched to a gene: 2. The CDR3 totals 14 residues. Germline V gene data show CDR1 as SGHRS and CDR2 as YFSETQ. For the CDR3, the DNA is TGCGCCAGCAGCTTGGAGGGGGCATACACTGAAGCTTTCTTT. Translation gives CASSLEGAYTEAFF.